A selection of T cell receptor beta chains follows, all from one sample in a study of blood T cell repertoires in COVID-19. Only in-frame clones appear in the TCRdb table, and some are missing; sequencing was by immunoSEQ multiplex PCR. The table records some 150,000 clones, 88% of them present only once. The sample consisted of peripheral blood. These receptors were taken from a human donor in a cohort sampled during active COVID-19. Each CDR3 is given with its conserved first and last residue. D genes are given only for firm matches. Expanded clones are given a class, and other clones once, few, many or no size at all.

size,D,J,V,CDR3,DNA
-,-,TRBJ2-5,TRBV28,CASSFRSAVWTQYF,TGTGCCAGCAGTTTTCGCAGCGCGGTGTGGACCCAGTACTTC
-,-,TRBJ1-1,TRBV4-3,CASSQDLQARLNTEAFF,TGCGCCAGCAGCCAAGATCTCCAGGCCAGGTTGAACACTGAAGCTTTCTTT
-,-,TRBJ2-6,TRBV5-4,CASSWSAGGGANVLTF,TGTGCCAGCAGCTGGTCCGCAGGTGGCGGGGCCAACGTCCTGACTTTC
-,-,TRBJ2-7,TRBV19,CASSIRGGQAYEQYF,TGTGCCAGTAGTATAAGGGGGGGACAGGCCTACGAGCAGTACTTC
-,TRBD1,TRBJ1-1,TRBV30,CACRQGVVTEAFF,TGTGCCTGTCGACAGGGAGTAGTCACTGAAGCTTTCTTT
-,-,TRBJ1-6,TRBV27,CASSPHRDNSPLHF,TGTGCCAGCAGTCCACACAGGGATAATTCACCCCTCCACTTT
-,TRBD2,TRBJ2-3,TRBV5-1,CASSLGLAGPDTQYF,TGCGCCAGCAGCCTCGGACTAGCGGGGCCAGATACGCAGTATTTT
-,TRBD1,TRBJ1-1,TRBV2,CASRSTGGTVFLEAFF,TGTGCCAGCAGGTCTACAGGGGGGACAGTATTTTTAGAAGCTTTCTTT
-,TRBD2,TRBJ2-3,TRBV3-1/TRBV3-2,CASSKLAGVANTQYF,TGTGCCAGCAGCAAACTAGCGGGAGTGGCCAATACGCAGTATTTT
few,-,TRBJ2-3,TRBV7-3,CASSSPPTDTQYF,TGTGCCAGCAGCTCTCCCCCTACAGATACGCAGTATTTT
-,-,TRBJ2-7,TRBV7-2,CASSPNGGPTYEQYF,TGTGCCAGCAGCCCCAACGGGGGTCCTACCTACGAGCAGTACTTC
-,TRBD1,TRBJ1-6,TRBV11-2,CASSLAQGAIGTALHF,TGTGCCAGCAGCTTAGCTCAGGGGGCGATAGGTACGGCCCTCCACTTT
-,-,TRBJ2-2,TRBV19,CASIRNTGELFF,TGTGCCAGTATCAGGAACACCGGGGAGCTGTTTTTT
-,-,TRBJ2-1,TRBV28,CASSTTSRGRPTNEQFF,TGTGCCAGCAGTACCACATCCAGGGGAAGACCAACCAATGAGCAGTTCTTC
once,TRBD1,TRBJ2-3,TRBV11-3,CATGTGASTDTQYF,TGTGCCACGGGGACAGGGGCTAGCACAGATACGCAGTATTTT
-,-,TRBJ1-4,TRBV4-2,CASSLSAGREKLFF,TGTGCCAGCAGCCTCTCGGCGGGACGGGAAAAACTGTTTTTT
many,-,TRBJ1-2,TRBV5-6,CASSGHPAGTNYGYTF,TGTGCCAGCAGCGGACATCCGGCGGGAACTAACTATGGCTACACCTTC
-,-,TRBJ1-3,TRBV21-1,CASSSEQGYGNTIYF,TGTGCCAGCAGTTCCGAACAGGGATATGGAAACACCATATATTTT
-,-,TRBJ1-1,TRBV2,CASRDGWTEAFF,TGTGCCAGCAGAGACGGGTGGACTGAAGCTTTCTTT
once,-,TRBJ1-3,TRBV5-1,CASSLIGGLSGNTIYF,TGCGCCAGCAGCTTGATCGGGGGACTCTCTGGAAACACCATATATTTT
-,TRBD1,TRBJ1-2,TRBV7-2,CASSPGGRANYGYTF,TGTGCCAGCAGCCCAGGGGGCAGGGCTAACTATGGCTACACCTTC
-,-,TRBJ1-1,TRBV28,CATRPGWNTEAFF,TGTGCCACCCGTCCCGGGTGGAACACTGAAGCTTTCTTT
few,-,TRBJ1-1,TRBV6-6,CASSRTEGEAFF,TGTGCCAGCAGCCGGACAGAGGGGGAAGCTTTCTTT
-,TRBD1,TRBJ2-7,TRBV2,CASRGDRAEQYF,TGTGCCAGCAGAGGGGACAGGGCCGAGCAGTACTTC
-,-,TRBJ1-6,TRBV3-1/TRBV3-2,CASSQVSGGGNSPLHF,TGTGCCAGCAGCCAAGTAAGCGGGGGAGGGAATTCACCCCTCCACTTT
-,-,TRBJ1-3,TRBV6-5,CASRLNGGAGNTIYF,TGTGCCAGCAGACTCAATGGGGGGGCTGGAAACACCATATATTTT
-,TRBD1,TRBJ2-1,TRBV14,CASSQVYRGNNEQFF,TGTGCCAGCAGCCAAGTCTACAGGGGGAACAATGAGCAGTTCTTC
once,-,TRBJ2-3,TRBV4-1,CASSQVGGTDTQYF,TGCGCCAGCAGCCAAGTGGGGGGTACAGATACGCAGTATTTT
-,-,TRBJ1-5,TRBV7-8,CASSPNGQPQHF,TGTGCCAGCAGCCCTAACGGTCAGCCCCAGCATTTT
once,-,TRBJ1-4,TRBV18,CASSSQETNEKLFF,TGTGCCAGCTCCTCCCAGGAAACAAATGAAAAACTGTTTTTT
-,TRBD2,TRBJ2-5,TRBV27,CASRPEGGRAGGGRQTQYF,TGTGCCAGCAGGCCCGAGGGGGGAAGGGCGGGGGGCGGCCGGCAGACCCAGTACTTC
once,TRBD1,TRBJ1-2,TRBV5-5,CASSLETGVYGYTF,TGTGCCAGCAGCTTGGAGACAGGGGTGTATGGCTACACCTTC